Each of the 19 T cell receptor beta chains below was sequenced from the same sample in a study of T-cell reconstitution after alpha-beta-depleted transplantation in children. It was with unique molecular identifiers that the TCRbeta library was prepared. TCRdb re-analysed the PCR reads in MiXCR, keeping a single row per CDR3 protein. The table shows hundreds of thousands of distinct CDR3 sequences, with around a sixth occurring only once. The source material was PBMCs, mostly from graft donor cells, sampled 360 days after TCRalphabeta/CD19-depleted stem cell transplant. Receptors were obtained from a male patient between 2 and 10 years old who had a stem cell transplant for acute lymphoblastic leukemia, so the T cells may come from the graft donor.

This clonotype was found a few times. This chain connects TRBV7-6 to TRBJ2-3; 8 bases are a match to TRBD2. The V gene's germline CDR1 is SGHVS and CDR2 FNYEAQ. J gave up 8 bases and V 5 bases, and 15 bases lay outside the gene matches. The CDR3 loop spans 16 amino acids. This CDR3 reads CASSGGGPFPPFTQYF. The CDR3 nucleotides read TGTGCCAGCAGCGGCGGGGGGCCCTTCCCTCCTTTTACGCAGTATTTT.

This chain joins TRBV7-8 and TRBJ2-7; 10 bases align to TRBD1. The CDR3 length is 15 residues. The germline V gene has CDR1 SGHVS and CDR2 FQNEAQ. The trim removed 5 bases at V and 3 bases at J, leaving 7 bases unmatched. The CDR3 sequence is CASSPGTGADYEQYF. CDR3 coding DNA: TGTGCCAGCAGCCCCGGGACAGGGGCTGACTACGAGCAGTACTTC.

The CDR3 region is CSATSGVYEQYF. Written as DNA, the CDR3 is TGCAGTGCCACTAGCGGGGTCTACGAGCAGTACTTC. The V gene is TRBV20-1, the J gene TRBJ2-7; 10 nucleotides agree with TRBD2. CDR3 length equals 12 residues. The V and J ends lost 6 bases and 3 bases, in that order; junction bases with no gene match: 2. Germline loops: CDR1 DFQATT, CDR2 SNEGSKA (reference sequence).

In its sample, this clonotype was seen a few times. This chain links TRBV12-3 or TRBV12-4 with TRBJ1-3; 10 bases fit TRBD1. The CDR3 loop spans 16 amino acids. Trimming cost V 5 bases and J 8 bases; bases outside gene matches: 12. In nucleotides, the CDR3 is TGTGCCAGCAGTCTTTTCATGGGACAGGGGTCCGACACCATATATTTT. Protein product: CASSLFMGQGSDTIYF.

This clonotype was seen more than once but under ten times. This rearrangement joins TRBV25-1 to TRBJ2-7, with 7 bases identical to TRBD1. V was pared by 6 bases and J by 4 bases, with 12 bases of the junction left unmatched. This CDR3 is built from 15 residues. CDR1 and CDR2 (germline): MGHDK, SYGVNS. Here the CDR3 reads CASSAAGTARYEQYF. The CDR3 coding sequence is TGTGCCAGCAGCGCCGCCGGGACAGCAAGATACGAGCAGTACTTC.

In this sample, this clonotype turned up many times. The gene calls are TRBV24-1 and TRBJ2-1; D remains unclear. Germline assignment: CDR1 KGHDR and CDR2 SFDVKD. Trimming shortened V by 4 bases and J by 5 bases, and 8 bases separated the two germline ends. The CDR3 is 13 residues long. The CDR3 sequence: CATSDGSHNEQFF. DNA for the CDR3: TGTGCCACCAGTGACGGATCCCACAATGAGCAGTTCTTC.

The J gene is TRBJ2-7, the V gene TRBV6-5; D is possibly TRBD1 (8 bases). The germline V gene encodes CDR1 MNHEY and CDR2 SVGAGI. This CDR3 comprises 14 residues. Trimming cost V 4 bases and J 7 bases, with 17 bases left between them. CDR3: CASSSRQGREEQYF. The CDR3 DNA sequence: TGTGCCAGCAGTTCGCGACAGGGGCGGGAGGAGCAGTACTTC.

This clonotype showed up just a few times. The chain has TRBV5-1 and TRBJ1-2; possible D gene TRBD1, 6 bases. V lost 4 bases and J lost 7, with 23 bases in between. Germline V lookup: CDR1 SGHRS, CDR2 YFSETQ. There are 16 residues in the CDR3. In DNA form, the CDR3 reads TGCGCCAGCAGCCGGACATACAGGGACAAGAATCGTGGCTACACCTTC. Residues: CASSRTYRDKNRGYTF.

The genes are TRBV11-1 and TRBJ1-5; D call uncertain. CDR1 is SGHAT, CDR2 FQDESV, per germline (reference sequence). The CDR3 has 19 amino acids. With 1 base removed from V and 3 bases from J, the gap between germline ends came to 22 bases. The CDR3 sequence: CASSLGGVLATQSNQPQHF. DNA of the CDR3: TGTGCCAGCAGCTTAGGCGGAGTCCTCGCCACTCAGTCCAATCAGCCCCAGCATTTT.

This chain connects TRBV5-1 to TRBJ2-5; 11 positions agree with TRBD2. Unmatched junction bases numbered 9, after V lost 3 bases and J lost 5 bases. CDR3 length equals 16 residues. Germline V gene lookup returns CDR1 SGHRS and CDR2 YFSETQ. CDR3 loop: CASSSGLAASRETQYF. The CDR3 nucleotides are TGCGCCAGCAGCTCGGGACTAGCGGCTTCCAGGGAGACCCAGTACTTC.

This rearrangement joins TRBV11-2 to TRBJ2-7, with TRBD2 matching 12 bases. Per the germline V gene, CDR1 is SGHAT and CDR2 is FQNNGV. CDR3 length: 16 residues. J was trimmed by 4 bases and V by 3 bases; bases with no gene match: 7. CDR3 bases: TGTGCCAGCAGCTTCGCGACTAGCGGGAGAGGGTACGAGCAGTACTTC. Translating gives CASSFATSGRGYEQYF. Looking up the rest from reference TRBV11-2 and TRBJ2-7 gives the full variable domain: EAGVAQSPRYKIIEKRQSVAFWCNPISGHATLYWYQQILGQGPKLLIQFQNNGVVDDSQLPKDRFSAERLKGVDSTLKIQPAKLEDSAVYLCASSFATSGRGYEQYFGPGTRLTVT.

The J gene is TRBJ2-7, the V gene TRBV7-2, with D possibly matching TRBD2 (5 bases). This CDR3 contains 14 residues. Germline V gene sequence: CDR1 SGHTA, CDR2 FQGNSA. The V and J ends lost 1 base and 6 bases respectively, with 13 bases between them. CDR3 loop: CASSLVGDGGEQYF. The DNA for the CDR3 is TGTGCCAGCAGCTTAGTTGGGGATGGAGGCGAGCAGTACTTC.

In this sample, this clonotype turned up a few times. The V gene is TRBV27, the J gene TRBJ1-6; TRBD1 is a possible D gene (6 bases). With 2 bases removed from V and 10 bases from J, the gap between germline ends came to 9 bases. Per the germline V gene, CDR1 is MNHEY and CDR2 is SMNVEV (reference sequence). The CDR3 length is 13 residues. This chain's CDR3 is CASSLRGGSPLHF. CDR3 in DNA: TGTGCCAGCAGTTTAAGGGGGGGGTCACCCCTCCACTTT.

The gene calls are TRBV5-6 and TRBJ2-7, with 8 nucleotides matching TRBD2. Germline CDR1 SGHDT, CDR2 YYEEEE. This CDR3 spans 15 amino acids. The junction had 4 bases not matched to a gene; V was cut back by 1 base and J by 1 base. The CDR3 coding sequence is TGTGCCAGCAGCTTGTTCCGGGGGGGATCCTACGAGCAGTACTTC. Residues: CASSLFRGGSYEQYF.

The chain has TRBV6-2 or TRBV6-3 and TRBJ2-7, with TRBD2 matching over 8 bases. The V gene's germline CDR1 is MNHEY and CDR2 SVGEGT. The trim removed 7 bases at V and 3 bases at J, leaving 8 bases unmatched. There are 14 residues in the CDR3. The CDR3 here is CASNSGSVDYEQYF. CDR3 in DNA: TGTGCCAGCAACAGCGGGAGTGTCGACTACGAGCAGTACTTC.

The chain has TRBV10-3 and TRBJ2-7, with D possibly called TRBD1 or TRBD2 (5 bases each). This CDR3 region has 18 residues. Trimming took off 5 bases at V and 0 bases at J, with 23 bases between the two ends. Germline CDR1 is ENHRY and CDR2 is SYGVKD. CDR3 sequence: CAISIQGDRLAPSYEQYF. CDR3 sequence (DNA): TGTGCCATCAGTATCCAAGGGGACCGGCTAGCCCCCTCCTACGAGCAGTACTTC.

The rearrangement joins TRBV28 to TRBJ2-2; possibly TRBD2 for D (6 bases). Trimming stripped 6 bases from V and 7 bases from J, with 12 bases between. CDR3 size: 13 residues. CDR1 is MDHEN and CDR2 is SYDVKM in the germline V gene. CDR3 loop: CASSPLRGGELFF. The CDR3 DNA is TGTGCCAGCAGCCCCTTGCGGGGCGGGGAGCTGTTTTTT.

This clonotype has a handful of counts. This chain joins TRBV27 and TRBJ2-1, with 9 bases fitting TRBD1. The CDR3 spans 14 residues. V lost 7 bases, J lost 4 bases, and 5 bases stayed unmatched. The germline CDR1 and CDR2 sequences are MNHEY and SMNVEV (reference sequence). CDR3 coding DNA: TGTGCCAGCACCGGGACAGGGCCTTACAATGAGCAGTTCTTC. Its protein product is CASTGTGPYNEQFF.

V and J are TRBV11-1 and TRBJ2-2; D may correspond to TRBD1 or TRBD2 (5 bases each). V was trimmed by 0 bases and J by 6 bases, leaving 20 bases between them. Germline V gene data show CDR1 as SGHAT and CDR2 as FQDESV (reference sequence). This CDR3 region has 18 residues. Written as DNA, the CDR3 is TGTGCCAGCAGCTTAGCCGGTGAAGGGACCTTTGCCGCCGGGGAGCTGTTTTTT. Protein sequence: CASSLAGEGTFAAGELFF.